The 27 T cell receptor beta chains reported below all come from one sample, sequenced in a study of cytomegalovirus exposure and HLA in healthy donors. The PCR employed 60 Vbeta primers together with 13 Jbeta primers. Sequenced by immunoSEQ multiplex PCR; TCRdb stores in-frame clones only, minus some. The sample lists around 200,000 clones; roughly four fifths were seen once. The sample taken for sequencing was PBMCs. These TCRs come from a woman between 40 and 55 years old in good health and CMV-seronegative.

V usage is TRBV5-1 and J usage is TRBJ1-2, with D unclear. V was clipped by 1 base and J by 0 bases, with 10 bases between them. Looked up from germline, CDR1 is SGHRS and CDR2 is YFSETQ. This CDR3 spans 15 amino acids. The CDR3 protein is CASSLTADTNYGYTF. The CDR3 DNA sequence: TGCGCCAGCAGCTTGACGGCGGATACTAACTATGGCTACACCTTC.

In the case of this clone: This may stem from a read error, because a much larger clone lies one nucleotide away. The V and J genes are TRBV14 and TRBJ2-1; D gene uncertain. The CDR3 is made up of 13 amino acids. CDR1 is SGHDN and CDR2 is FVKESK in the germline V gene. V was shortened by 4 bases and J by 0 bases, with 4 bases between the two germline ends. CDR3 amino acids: CASSPSSYNEQFF. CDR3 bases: TGTGCCAGCAGCCCGAGCTCCTACAATGAGCAGTTCTTC. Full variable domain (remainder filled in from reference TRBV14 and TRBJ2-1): EAGVTQFPSHSVIEKGQTVTLRCDPISGHDNLYWYRRVMGKEIKFLLHFVKESKQDESGMPNNRFLAERTGGTYSTLKVQPAELEDSGVYFCASSPSSYNEQFFGPGTRLTVL.

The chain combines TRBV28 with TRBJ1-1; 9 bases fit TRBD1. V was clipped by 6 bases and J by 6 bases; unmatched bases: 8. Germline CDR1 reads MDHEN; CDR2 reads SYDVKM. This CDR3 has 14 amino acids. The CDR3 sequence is CASRGQGAGAEAFF. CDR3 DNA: TGTGCCAGCAGGGGACAGGGTGCAGGTGCTGAAGCTTTCTTT.

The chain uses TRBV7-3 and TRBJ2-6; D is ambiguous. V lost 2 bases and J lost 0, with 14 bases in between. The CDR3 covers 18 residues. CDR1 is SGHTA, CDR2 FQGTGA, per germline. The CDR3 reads CASSLWADLYSGANVLTF. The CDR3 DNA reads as TGTGCCAGCAGCTTATGGGCAGATTTGTACTCTGGGGCCAACGTCCTGACTTTC.

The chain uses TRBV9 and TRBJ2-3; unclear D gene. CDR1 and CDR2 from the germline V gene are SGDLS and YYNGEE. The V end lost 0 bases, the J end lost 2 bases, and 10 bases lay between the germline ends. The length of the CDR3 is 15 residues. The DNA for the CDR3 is TGTGCCAGCAGCGTAGAAGACTTATCCACAGATACGCAGTATTTT. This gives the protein CASSVEDLSTDTQYF.

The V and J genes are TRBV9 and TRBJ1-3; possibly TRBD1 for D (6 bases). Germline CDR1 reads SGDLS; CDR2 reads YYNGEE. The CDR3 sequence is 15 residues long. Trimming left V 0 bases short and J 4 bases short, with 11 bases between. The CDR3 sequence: CASSVAQGHGNTIYF. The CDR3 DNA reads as TGTGCCAGCAGCGTAGCGCAGGGACACGGAAACACCATATATTTT.

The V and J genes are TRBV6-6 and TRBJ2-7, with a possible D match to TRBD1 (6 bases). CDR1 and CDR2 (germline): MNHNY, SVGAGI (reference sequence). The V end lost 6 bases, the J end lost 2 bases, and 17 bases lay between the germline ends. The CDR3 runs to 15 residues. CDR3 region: CASSPSDRSTYEQYF. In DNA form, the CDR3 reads TGTGCCAGCAGCCCATCGGACAGATCGACCTACGAGCAGTACTTC.

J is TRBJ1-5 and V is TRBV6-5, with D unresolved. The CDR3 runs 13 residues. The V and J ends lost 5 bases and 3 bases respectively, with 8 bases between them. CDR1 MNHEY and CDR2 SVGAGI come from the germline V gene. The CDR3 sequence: CASSGRTNQPQHF. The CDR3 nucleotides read TGTGCCAGCAGTGGTAGAACCAATCAGCCCCAGCATTTT.

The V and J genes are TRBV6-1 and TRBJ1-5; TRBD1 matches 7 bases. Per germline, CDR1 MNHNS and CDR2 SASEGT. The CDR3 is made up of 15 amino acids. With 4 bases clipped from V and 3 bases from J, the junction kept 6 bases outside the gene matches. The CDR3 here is CASSAWGQNNQPQHF. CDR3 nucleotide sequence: TGTGCCAGCAGTGCCTGGGGACAGAACAATCAGCCCCAGCATTTT.

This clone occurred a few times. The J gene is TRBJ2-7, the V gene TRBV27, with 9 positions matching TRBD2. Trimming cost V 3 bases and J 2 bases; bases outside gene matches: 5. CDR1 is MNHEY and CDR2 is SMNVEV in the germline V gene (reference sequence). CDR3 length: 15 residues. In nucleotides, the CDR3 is TGTGCCAGCAGTTTTCGGCGGGAGGGGACCTACGAGCAGTACTTC. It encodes CASSFRREGTYEQYF.

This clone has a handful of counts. CDR3 sequence (DNA): TGTGCCTGGAGCGCGATGATAGATACGCAGTATTTT. It yields the protein CAWSAMIDTQYF. The chain joins TRBV30 to TRBJ2-3; D not resolved. V lost 3 bases to trimming and J lost 5 bases, with 9 bases between them. This CDR3 is built from 12 residues. Germline CDR1 and CDR2: GTSNPN and SVGIG (reference sequence). The complete variable domain, with remaining parts taken from reference TRBV30 and TRBJ2-3, reads SQTIHQWPATLVQPVGSPLSLECTVEGTSNPNLYWYRQAAGRGLQLLFYSVGIGQISSEVPQNLSASRPQDRQFILSSKKLLLSDSGFYLCAWSAMIDTQYFGPGTRLTVL.

The CDR3 spells CASSLVAGVTDTQYF. CDR3 nucleotides: TGTGCCAGCAGCTTAGTCGCGGGAGTAACAGATACGCAGTATTTT. The V call is TRBV7-6, the J call TRBJ2-3; the match to TRBD2 covers 7 bases. Per the germline V gene, CDR1 is SGHVS and CDR2 is FNYEAQ. The V and J ends lost 1 base and 3 bases, in that order; junction bases with no gene match: 4. This CDR3 spans 15 amino acids.

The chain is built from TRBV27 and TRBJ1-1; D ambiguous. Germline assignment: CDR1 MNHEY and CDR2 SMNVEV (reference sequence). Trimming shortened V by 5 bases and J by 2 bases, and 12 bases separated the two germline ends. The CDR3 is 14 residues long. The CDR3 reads CASSGSRHNTEAFF. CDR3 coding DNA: TGTGCCAGCAGTGGGTCGAGACATAACACTGAAGCTTTCTTT.

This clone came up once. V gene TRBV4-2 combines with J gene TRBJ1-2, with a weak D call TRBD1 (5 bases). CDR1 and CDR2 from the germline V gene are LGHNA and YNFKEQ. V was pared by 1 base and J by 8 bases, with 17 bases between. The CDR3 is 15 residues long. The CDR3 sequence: CASSQASGFSGGYTF. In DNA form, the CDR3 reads TGTGCCAGCAGCCAAGCGTCAGGGTTCTCTGGCGGCTACACCTTC.

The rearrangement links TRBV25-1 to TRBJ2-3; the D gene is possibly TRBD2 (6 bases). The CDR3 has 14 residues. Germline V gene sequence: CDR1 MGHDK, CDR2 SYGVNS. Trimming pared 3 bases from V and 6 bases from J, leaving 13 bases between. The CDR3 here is CASSDGSASDTQYF. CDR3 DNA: TGTGCCAGCAGTGACGGGAGCGCTTCGGATACGCAGTATTTT.

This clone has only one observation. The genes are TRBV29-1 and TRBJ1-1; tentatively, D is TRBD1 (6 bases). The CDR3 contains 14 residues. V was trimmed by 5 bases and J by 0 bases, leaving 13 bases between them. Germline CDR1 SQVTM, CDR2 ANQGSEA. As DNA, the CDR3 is TGCAGCGTTTCCGGGGACATCTTGAACACTGAAGCTTTCTTT. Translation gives CSVSGDILNTEAFF. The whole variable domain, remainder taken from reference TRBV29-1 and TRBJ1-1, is SAVISQKPSRDICQRGTSLTIQCQVDSQVTMMFWYRQQPGQSLTLIATANQGSEATYESGFVIDKFPISRPNLTFSTLTVSNMSPEDSSIYLCSVSGDILNTEAFFGQGTRLTVV.

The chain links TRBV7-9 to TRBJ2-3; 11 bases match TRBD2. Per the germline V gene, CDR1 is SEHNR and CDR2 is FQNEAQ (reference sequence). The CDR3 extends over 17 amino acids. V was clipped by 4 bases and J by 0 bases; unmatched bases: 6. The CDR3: CASSSGTSGFSTDTQYF. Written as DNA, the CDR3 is TGTGCCAGCAGCTCCGGGACTAGCGGCTTTAGCACAGATACGCAGTATTTT.

The CDR3 region has the DNA TGTGCCAGCAGTCGACAGGCCTACGAGCAGTACTTC. Translation: CASSRQAYEQYF. This sequence joins TRBV2 and TRBJ2-7; maybe TRBD1 (6 bases). Looked up from germline, CDR1 is SNHLY and CDR2 is FYNNEI. V lost 5 bases to trimming and J lost 2 bases, with 7 bases between them. The CDR3 covers 12 residues.

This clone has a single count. The CDR3 bases are TGTGCCAGCAGACTAGCGGGAGGCCAAGAGACCCAGTACTTC. Translated, it gives CASRLAGGQETQYF. The chain employs TRBV27 and TRBJ2-5; 12 nucleotides agree with TRBD2. Germline trimming cut 6 bases from V and 1 base from J; bases unmatched to any gene: 0. The CDR3 is made up of 14 amino acids. From germline, CDR1 is MNHEY and CDR2 SMNVEV (reference sequence).

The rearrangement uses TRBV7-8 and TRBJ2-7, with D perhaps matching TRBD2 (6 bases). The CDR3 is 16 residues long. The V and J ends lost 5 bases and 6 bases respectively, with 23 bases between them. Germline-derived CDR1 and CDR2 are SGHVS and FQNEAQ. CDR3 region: CASSPEIKRFGGEQYF. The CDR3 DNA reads TGTGCCAGCAGCCCGGAGATAAAACGGTTCGGGGGCGAGCAGTACTTC.

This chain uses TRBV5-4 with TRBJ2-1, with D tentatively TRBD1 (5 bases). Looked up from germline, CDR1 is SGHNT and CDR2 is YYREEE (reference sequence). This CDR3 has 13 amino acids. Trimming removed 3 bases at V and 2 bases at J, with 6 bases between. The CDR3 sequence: CASSYRTYNEQFF. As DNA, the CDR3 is TGTGCCAGCAGCTACAGGACCTACAATGAGCAGTTCTTC.

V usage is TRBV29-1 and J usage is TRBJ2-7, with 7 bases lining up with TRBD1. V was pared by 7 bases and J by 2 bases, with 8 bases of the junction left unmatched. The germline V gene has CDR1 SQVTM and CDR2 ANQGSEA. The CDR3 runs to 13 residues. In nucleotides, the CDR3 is TGCAGCGCCTCCGGGACAGACCCCTACGAGCAGTACTTC. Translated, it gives CSASGTDPYEQYF.

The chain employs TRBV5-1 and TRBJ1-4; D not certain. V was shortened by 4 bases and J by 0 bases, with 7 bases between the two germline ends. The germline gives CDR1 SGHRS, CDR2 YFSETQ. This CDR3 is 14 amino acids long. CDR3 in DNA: TGCGCCAGCAGCGGGCTCTCAACTAATGAAAAACTGTTTTTT. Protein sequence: CASSGLSTNEKLFF.

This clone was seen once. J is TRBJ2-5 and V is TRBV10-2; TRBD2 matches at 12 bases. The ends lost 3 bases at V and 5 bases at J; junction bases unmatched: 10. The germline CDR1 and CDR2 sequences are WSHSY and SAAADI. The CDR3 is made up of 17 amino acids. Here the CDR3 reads CASSDLTSGRLWETQYF. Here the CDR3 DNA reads TGCGCCAGCAGTGATCTGACTAGCGGGAGATTATGGGAGACCCAGTACTTC.

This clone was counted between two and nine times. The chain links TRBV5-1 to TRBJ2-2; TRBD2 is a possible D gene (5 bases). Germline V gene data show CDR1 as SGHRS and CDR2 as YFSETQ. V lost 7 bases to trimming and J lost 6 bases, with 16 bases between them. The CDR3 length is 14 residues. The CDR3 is CASFPGIGSGELFF. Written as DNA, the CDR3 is TGCGCCAGCTTCCCGGGGATCGGGTCCGGGGAGCTGTTTTTT.

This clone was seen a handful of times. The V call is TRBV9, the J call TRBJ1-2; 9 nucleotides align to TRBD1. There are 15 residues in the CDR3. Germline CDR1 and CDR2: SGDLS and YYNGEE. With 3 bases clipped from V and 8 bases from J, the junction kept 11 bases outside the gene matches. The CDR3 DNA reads TGTGCCAGCAGCGCTACAGGGGGCGCTGGGTACGGCTACACCTTC. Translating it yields CASSATGGAGYGYTF.

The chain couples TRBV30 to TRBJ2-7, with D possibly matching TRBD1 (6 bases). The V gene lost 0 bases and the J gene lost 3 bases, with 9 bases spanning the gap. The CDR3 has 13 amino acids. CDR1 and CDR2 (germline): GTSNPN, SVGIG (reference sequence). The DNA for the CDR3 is TGTGCCTGGAGTGTAGGGGGATTCTACGAGCAGTACTTC. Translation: CAWSVGGFYEQYF.